The TCR beta chain under discussion was sequenced for a study of T cells expressing NK-cell markers. Across the study: The study drew TCR beta repertoires from sorted CD3+CD56+NKG2C+, CD3+CD56+NKG2C- and CD3+CD56-NKG2C+ T cells. Seven of eight sequenced donors tested HCMV-seropositive; one tested seronegative. Study results and caveats: Dominant NKG2C+ clonotypes in a handful of donors made up about 1.0-7.0% of CD8+ T cells.

Notes on this clonotype: Its antigen is undetermined.

For TCR beta, cDNA was produced by 5'RACE template switching with UMIs. For each CDR3 protein, TCRdb gives one entry from its re-call of the 5' RACE reads, without DNA. Found here are about 180,000 distinct CDR3 sequences; the top ten clones hold around 20%. The germline V gene encodes CDR1 SGHTA and CDR2 FQGNSA. This CDR3 has 15 amino acids. The gene calls are TRBV7-2 and TRBJ2-3. Sequenced input: blood T cells: a sorted CD56 or NKG2C T cell subset, CD4+ or CD8+ T cells, or bulk PBMC T cells (not recorded which). The sequence was collected from a woman aged 18-70 years in good health. CDR3: CASSFEPSSTDTQYF.